This T cell receptor beta chain is drawn from a study of CD8 T cells in ankylosing spondylitis. Study-level findings and limits: A number of the motif variants had already been described in reactive arthritis synovial fluid and blood. Enrichment of disease-linked clones was reportedly significant in matched ankylosing spondylitis synovial fluid. The study identified a TCR beta motif of several highly homologous variants that appeared characteristic of ankylosing spondylitis blood.

A quantitative 5'-RACE method, one with molecular barcodes, was used to make TCR beta libraries. TCRdb re-called the 5' RACE reads with MiXCR, one entry per CDR3 protein. Found here are about 140,000 distinct CDR3 sequences, roughly 8.4% of them singletons; the top ten hold about 7.3%. This CDR3 contains 11 residues. Per the germline V gene, CDR1 is MNHEY and CDR2 is SVGAGI. Notes on this clonotype: What it recognizes is unknown.

The source is a male donor with ankylosing spondylitis. What was sequenced was synovial fluid, either unsorted or a sorted T cell fraction (not recorded which). The chain is built from TRBV6-5 and TRBJ2-5, with D possibly being TRBD1 (6 bases). Written as DNA, the CDR3 is TGTGCGGGGGCAGGGCGCGAGACCCAGTACTTC. Protein sequence: CAGAGRETQYF.